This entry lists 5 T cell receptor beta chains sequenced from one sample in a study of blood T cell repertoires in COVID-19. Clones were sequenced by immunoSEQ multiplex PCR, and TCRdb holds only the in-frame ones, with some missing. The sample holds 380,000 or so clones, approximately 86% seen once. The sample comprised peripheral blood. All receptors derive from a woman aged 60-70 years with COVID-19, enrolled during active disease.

The CDR3 loop reads CASSLGQGGTTEAFF. The CDR3 DNA is TGTGCCAGCAGCCTAGGACAGGGAGGGACGACTGAAGCTTTCTTT. V and J are TRBV3-1 (or the pseudogene TRBV3-2) and TRBJ1-1, with 8 bases lining up with TRBD1. CDR3 length equals 15 residues. Trimming took 4 bases from V and 5 from J; bases not matched to a gene: 9. Germline CDR1 LGHDT, CDR2 YNNKEL (reference sequence).

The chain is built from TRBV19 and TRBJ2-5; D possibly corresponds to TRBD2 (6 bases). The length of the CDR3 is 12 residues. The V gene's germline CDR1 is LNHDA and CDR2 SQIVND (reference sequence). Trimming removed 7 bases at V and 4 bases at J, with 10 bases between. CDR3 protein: CASKMGGETQYF. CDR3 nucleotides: TGTGCCAGTAAGATGGGGGGAGAGACCCAGTACTTC.

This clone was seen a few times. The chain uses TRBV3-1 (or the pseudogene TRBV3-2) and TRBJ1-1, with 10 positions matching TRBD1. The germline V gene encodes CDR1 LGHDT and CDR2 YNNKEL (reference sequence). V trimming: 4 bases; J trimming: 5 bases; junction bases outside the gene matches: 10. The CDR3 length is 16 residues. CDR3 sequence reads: CASSRPSGQGVTEAFF. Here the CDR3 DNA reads TGTGCCAGCAGCCGCCCCTCAGGACAGGGGGTAACTGAAGCTTTCTTT.

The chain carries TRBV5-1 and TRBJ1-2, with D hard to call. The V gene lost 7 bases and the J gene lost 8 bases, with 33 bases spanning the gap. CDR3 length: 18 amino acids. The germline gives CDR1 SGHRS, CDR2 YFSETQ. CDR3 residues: CASSGKAFAGFSIEGYTF. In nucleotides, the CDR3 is TGCGCCAGCTCCGGGAAAGCGTTTGCTGGCTTCTCAATCGAGGGCTACACCTTC.

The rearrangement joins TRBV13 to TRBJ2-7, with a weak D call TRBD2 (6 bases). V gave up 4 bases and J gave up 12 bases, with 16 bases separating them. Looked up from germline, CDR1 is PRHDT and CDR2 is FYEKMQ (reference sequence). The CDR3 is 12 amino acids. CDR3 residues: CASSSILGGMYF. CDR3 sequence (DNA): TGTGCCAGCAGCTCTATTCTCGGGGGTATGTACTTC.